This TCR beta chain was captured by sequencing in a study of cytomegalovirus exposure and HLA in healthy donors. Findings and caveats of the study: Donors belonging to an Asian-associated ancestry cluster reportedly showed fewer N-insertions in productive TCRs than the roughly 670-donor mean, according to what a later analysis found. Reported results showed that the classifier diagnosed cytomegalovirus status with high specificity and sensitivity.

This clone was recorded a few times. Its target is not known. This CDR3 contains 15 residues. V gave up 0 bases and J gave up 2 bases, with 6 bases separating them. The germline CDR1 and CDR2 sequences are SGHRS and YFSETQ. Primers included in the PCR were 60 Vbeta and 13 Jbeta primers. In the original processing: A follow-up analysis tallied around 80 million unique TCR beta chains, approximately 11 million shared. Here immunoSEQ multiplex PCR was the method, and the copy in TCRdb shows in-frame clones only, minus some. The V and J calls and the clone size are those of that table, but D and trimming were determined from the DNA. Of roughly 200,000 clones listed, around 80% were seen once; the top ten hold 0.69%.

This TCR was recovered from a woman aged 40 to 50 in good health and CMV-seronegative. The V and J genes are TRBV5-1 and TRBJ2-6; no firm D call. The sample taken for sequencing was PBMCs. CDR3: CASSLASPGANVLTF. The CDR3 DNA sequence: TGCGCCAGCAGCTTGGCCTCCCCTGGGGCCAACGTCCTGACTTTC. The whole variable domain, filled in from reference TRBV5-1 and TRBJ2-6, reads KAGVTQTPRYLIKTRGQQVTLSCSPISGHRSVSWYQQTPGQGLQFLFEYFSETQRNKGNFPGRFSGRQFSNSRSEMNVSTLELGDSALYLCASSLASPGANVLTFGAGSRLTVL.